This TCR beta chain was identified during a study of T cell changes during pregnancy in multiple sclerosis. V lost 0 bases and J 13 bases, leaving 12 bases between the germline ends. The CDR3 loop spans 11 amino acids. The germline CDR1 and CDR2 sequences are GTSNPN and SVGIG (reference sequence). This table comes from immunoSEQ multiplex PCR, and its TCRdb copy is limited to in-frame clones, with some not included. The sample holds about 93,000 clones, almost 95% seen once. This clonotype originated in a female donor with multiple sclerosis, enrolled in a pregnancy study. The J gene is TRBJ1-2, the V gene TRBV30; D gene unclear. The sequencing used peripheral blood, collected after pregnancy. The CDR3 region is CAWSVDRPGTF. CDR3 DNA: TGTGCCTGGAGTGTAGACCGACCAGGCACCTTC.